This note documents a single TCR beta chain sequence. The antigen is not known. This sample is drawn from a study of cytomegalovirus exposure and HLA in healthy donors. About the study: Later, an analysis reported that the 110 or so validation repertoires had used the same platform as the approximately 630 first-cohort repertoires. Study-wide findings and caveats: Despite most TCR sequences being rare, some public TCRs occurred in many donors.

From germline, CDR1 is MRHNA and CDR2 SNTAGT. The CDR3 contains 14 residues. Trimming at V came to 5 bases and at J to 2 bases, leaving 3 bases not matched to a gene. The repertoire was sequenced with immunoSEQ multiplex PCR; TCRdb's copy has only in-frame clones and lacks some. Of 100,000 to 150,000 clones listed, approximately 91% are singletons. The TCR comes from a man under 40 in good health and CMV-seronegative. Sequenced: PBMCs. V is TRBV6-4 and J is TRBJ2-3; TRBD2 agrees at 8 bases. DNA of the CDR3: TGTGCCAGCAGTTGGCGGGAGGACACAGATACGCAGTATTTT. Translated: CASSWREDTDTQYF.